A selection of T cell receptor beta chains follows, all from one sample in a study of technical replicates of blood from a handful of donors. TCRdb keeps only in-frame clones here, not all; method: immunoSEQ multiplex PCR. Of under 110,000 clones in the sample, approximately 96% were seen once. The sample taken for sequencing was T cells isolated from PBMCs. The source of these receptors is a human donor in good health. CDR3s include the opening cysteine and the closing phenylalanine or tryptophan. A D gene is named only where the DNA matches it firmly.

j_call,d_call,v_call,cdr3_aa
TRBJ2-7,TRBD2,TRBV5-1,CASSPGLAGSYEQYF
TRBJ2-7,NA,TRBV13,CASSDRQGGAYEQYF
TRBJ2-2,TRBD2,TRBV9,CASSVALGLARTGELFF
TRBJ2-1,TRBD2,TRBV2,CAGNGVAGNEQFF
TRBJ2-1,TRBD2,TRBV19,CASSLRTSGRHEQFF
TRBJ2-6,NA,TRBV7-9,CASSLARDSGANVLTF
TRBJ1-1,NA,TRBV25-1,CASSEDPGGTEAFF
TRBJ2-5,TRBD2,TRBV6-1,CASSELAGEQETQYF
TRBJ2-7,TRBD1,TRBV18,CASSLPPTGAKYF
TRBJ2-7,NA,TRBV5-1,CASSSGYGQKNTYEQYF
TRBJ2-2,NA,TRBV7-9,CASSLGARVETGELFF
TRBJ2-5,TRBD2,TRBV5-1,CASSEPSGGEETQYF
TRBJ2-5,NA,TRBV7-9,CASSLVGQGSFGTQYF
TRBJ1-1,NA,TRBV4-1,CASSPPPGGSTEAFF
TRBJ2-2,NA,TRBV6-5,CASSYSNQRDTGELFF
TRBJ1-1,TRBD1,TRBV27,CASSILQGDTEAFF
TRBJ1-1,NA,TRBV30,CAGRSLDPYTEAFF
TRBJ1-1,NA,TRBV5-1,CASSLAGSRSMNTEAFF
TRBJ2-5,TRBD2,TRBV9,CASSVEMGGRETQYF
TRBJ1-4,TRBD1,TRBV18,CASSEWTGDEKLFF
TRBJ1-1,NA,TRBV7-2,CASSPSTAHTEAFF
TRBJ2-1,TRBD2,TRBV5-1,CASSATPTSDEQFF
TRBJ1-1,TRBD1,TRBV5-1,CASSTPGQISSEAFF
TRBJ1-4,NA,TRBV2,CASSDGHGEKLFF
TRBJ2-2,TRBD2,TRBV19,CASIGSGGGRTLGGELFF
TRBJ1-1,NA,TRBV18,CASYPDRTNTEAFF
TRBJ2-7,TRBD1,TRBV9,CASSKLGTGTYEQYF
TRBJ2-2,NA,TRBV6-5,CASSYSSGWTGELFF
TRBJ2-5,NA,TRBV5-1,CASSLGRGPKETQYF
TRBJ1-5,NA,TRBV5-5,CASSVGHKVDQPQHF
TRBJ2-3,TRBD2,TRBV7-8,CASRLAGVASTDTQYF
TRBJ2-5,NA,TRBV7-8,CASSLFFGSRETQYF
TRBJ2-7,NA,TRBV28,CASSAAGESYEQYF
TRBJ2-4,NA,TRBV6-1,CASSEALSGKNIQYF
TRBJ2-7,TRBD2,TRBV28,CASRSTSGATYEQYF
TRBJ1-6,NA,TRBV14,CASSQRSSYNSPLHF